A selection of T cell receptor beta chains follows, all from one sample in a study of blood T cells in healthy people across ages. TCRdb analysed the 5' RACE reads with MiXCR anew, one entry per CDR3 protein. This sample has around 700,000 distinct CDR3 sequences; around a quarter occur once, and the top ten carry 9.4%. Separately, the same data were catalogued under a study of T cells of mothers and their children.

The sequenced sample was blood. The receptors stem from a boy aged 10-17 years in good health. The CDR3 runs from the conserved cysteine through the conserved F or W. Each record gives: clone size, CDR3 length, V gene, D gene, J gene, CDR3 DNA, CDR3 protein. The D gene is left open where the match is weak. Clone size is not always given. Where it is, it says once, few, many or a class for expanded clones.

clone size: once
CDR3 length: 17
V gene: TRBV20-1
D gene: TRBD2
J gene: TRBJ2-6
CDR3 DNA: TGCAGTGCTAGAGATCCTAGCGGGGCCTCTGGGGCCAACGTCCTGACTTTC
CDR3 protein: CSARDPSGASGANVLTF

clone size: few
CDR3 length: 14
V gene: TRBV20-1
D gene: .
J gene: TRBJ2-5
CDR3 DNA: TGCAGTGCTAGAGCCCCACTCATCAAAGAGACCCAGTACTTC
CDR3 protein: CSARAPLIKETQYF

clone size: .
CDR3 length: 13
V gene: TRBV5-1
D gene: .
J gene: TRBJ2-5
CDR3 DNA: TGCGCCAGCAGCCCGAGTGGGTCATGGGAGCAGTACTTC
CDR3 protein: CASSPSGSWEQYF

clone size: many
CDR3 length: 13
V gene: TRBV29-1
D gene: .
J gene: TRBJ2-3
CDR3 DNA: TGCAGCGTTGAACGGCGGTTCACAGATACGCAGTATTTT
CDR3 protein: CSVERRFTDTQYF

clone size: few
CDR3 length: 15
V gene: TRBV5-1
D gene: TRBD2
J gene: TRBJ2-1
CDR3 DNA: TGCGCCAGCAGCTCTCCCGGGACTAGCCCTAATGGGCAGTTCTTC
CDR3 protein: CASSSPGTSPNGQFF

clone size: .
CDR3 length: 14
V gene: TRBV12-3/TRBV12-4
D gene: .
J gene: TRBJ2-2
CDR3 DNA: TGTGCCAGCAGGAACAGGGTTGACACCGGGGAGCTGTTTTTT
CDR3 protein: CASRNRVDTGELFF

clone size: few
CDR3 length: 13
V gene: TRBV4-2
D gene: .
J gene: TRBJ1-6
CDR3 DNA: TGTGCCAGCAGCCGTGAGGGTGATTCACCCCTCCACTTT
CDR3 protein: CASSREGDSPLHF

clone size: .
CDR3 length: 13
V gene: TRBV29-1
D gene: .
J gene: TRBJ2-7
CDR3 DNA: TGCAGCGTTGCAGGCAGGCACTCGGACGAGCAGTACTTC
CDR3 protein: CSVAGRHSDEQYF

clone size: .
CDR3 length: 14
V gene: TRBV28
D gene: TRBD1
J gene: TRBJ2-7
CDR3 DNA: TGTGCCAGCACCATTAGGGGGCTAGCCTACGAGCAGTACTTC
CDR3 protein: CASTIRGLAYEQYF

clone size: few
CDR3 length: 14
V gene: TRBV11-2
D gene: .
J gene: TRBJ2-4
CDR3 DNA: TGTGCCAGCAGCTTAGTACAGGGAGGGAACATTCAGTACTTC
CDR3 protein: CASSLVQGGNIQYF